The source of this TCR beta chain is a study of T cells in Graves' hyperthyroidism and ophthalmopathy. Study-level points and caveats: Among clonotypes expanded in thyroid above 0.001, most were also found in blood.

Researchers amplified the TCR beta CDR3 regions from RNA transcripts. RT-PCR in the first round (using the HTBI primer set) targeted the TCR CDR3. TCRdb recomputed calls from the multiplex PCR reads with MiXCR, one row per CDR3 protein. The sample yields some 550,000 distinct CDR3 sequences, under 25% seen once. CDR3 size: 13 residues. CDR1 and CDR2 (germline): MNHNS, SASEGT. Trimming removed 11 bases from V and 0 bases from J, with 14 bases in between. There are many counts of this clonotype. What it recognizes is unknown. The chain couples TRBV6-1 to TRBJ2-7; D not certain. The material sequenced was blood. The sequence came from a man aged 18-30 years with Graves' hyperthyroidism. CDR3 region: CASGTLSSYEQYF. CDR3 sequence (DNA): TGTGCCTCCGGTACGCTGAGCTCCTACGAGCAGTACTTC.